Listed below are T cell receptor beta chains from one sample, sequenced in a study of T cells after posttransplantation cyclophosphamide. Profiled with immunoSEQ multiplex PCR; TCRdb holds only in-frame clones, not every one. There are about 6,400 clones in the sample, none observed a single time. The sample in question was PBMCs, obtained after an allogeneic stem cell transplant with post-transplant cyclophosphamide. Receptors originate from a male patient in his thirties who received an allogeneic stem cell transplant from an unrelated donor, was CMV-positive, and had acute and chronic GVHD. The T cells may partly be graft donor cells. CDR3s include the opening cysteine and the closing phenylalanine or tryptophan. D genes are given only for firm matches. Clone sizes are given selectively: once, few, many, or a class where the clone is expanded.

v_call	j_call	clone_size	d_call	cdr3_aa	cdr3_nt
TRBV9	TRBJ2-2	many	.	CASSPTGQTGELFF	TGTGCCAGCAGCCCAACTGGGCAGACCGGGGAGCTGTTTTTT
TRBV10-3	TRBJ2-7	many	.	CAISGSYEQYF	TGTGCCATTTCGGGGTCCTACGAGCAGTACTTC
TRBV4-3	TRBJ1-5	medium-sized	.	CASSREWVGGGQPQHF	TGCGCCAGCAGCCGCGAATGGGTAGGCGGGGGTCAGCCCCAGCATTTT
TRBV11-2	TRBJ1-1	medium-sized	.	CASSPPGKEETEAFF	TGTGCCAGCAGCCCCCCCGGGAAAGAGGAAACTGAAGCTTTCTTT
TRBV6-6	TRBJ2-7	.	.	CASSYSETSDEQYF	TGTGCCAGCAGTTACTCGGAGACCTCAGACGAGCAGTACTTC
TRBV19	TRBJ2-3	few	TRBD1	CASSISGTGTFTDTQYF	TGTGCCAGTAGTATCTCTGGGACAGGGACTTTCACAGATACGCAGTATTTT
TRBV5-4	TRBJ2-7	many	TRBD1	CASSLPGQGSYEQYF	TGTGCCAGCAGCTTACCGGGACAGGGGTCCTACGAGCAGTACTTC
TRBV7-9	TRBJ1-1	many	TRBD1	CASSQQGFATEAFF	TGTGCCAGCAGCCAACAGGGGTTTGCCACTGAAGCTTTCTTT
TRBV4-1	TRBJ1-1	medium-sized	TRBD1	CASSRRDRGLNTEAFF	TGCGCCAGCAGCCGCCGGGACAGGGGGCTGAACACTGAAGCTTTCTTT
TRBV5-6	TRBJ2-2	few	.	CASRMTGSSTGELFF	TGTGCCAGCAGGATGACAGGATCTAGCACCGGGGAGCTGTTTTTT
TRBV11-2	TRBJ1-2	many	TRBD1	CASSLFLTGDYGYTF	TGTGCCAGCAGCCTATTCCTGACAGGGGACTATGGCTACACCTTC
TRBV5-6	TRBJ2-4	many	TRBD2	CASSSGTSGNIQYF	TGTGCCAGCAGCTCCGGGACTAGCGGAAACATTCAGTACTTC
TRBV7-9	TRBJ2-5	many	.	CASSLGQGPETQYF	TGTGCCAGCAGCTTAGGTCAGGGGCCGGAGACCCAGTACTTC
TRBV5-6	TRBJ2-1	many	TRBD2	CASSPTLAGGRNEQFF	TGTGCCAGCAGCCCAACGCTAGCGGGAGGGAGGAATGAGCAGTTCTTC
TRBV9	TRBJ2-3	many	TRBD2	CASSPGGTTFTDTQYF	TGTGCCAGCAGCCCCGGTGGGACTACTTTCACAGATACGCAGTATTTT
TRBV5-1	TRBJ1-1	many	.	CASSQETGNTEAFF	TGCGCCAGCAGTCAAGAGACAGGAAACACTGAAGCTTTCTTT
TRBV18	TRBJ1-1	medium-sized	.	CASSPYGQNTEAFF	TGTGCCAGCTCACCATATGGCCAGAACACTGAAGCTTTCTTT
TRBV11-3	TRBJ2-2	many	.	CASSLGAGLGDTGELFF	TGTGCCAGCAGCTTAGGCGCGGGTCTTGGGGACACCGGGGAGCTGTTTTTT